These 21 T cell receptor beta chains were all obtained from the same sample, sequenced in a study of T cells in Graves' hyperthyroidism and ophthalmopathy. TCR beta CDR3 regions were amplified from RNA transcripts. A first-round RT-PCR of the TCR CDR3 used the HTBI primer set. Each CDR3 protein is one row after TCRdb ran MiXCR on the multiplex PCR reads. The sample carries approximately 330,000 distinct CDR3 sequences, roughly a fifth recorded once. Source material: blood. These receptors all come from a woman between 45 and 60 years old with Graves' hyperthyroidism.

This clonotype was picked up many times. Here the CDR3 DNA reads TGTGCCAGCAGCCTAGTCATCGGGGGGATGGCCAATGAGCAGTTCTTC. As protein: CASSLVIGGMANEQFF. The chain has TRBV14 and TRBJ2-1; 7 nucleotides line up with TRBD2. CDR1 SGHDN and CDR2 FVKESK come from the germline V gene. With 4 bases clipped from V and 6 bases from J, the junction kept 12 bases outside the gene matches. This CDR3 region has 16 residues.

The V call is TRBV7-9, the J call TRBJ2-3; D not resolved. V lost 2 bases, J lost 8 bases, and 17 bases lay in between. The CDR3 covers 15 residues. The germline CDR1 and CDR2 sequences are SEHNR and FQNEAQ (reference sequence). CDR3 nucleotides: TGTGCCAGCAGCTTAAGTGGGCTAACCGGCGGTACGCAGTATTTT. Amino acids: CASSLSGLTGGTQYF.

The sample holds many counts of this clonotype. A clone one base away is much larger, so this may be a read error. The rearrangement uses TRBV2 and TRBJ2-3; 7 nucleotides match TRBD2. CDR1 and CDR2 (germline): SNHLY, FYNNEI. CDR3 length: 16 amino acids. This CDR3 is CAGSDPFGGFTDTQYF. The CDR3, as DNA: TGTGCCGGCAGTGACCCCTTCGGGGGGTTCACAGATACGCAGTATTTT.

At least ten counts were recorded for this clonotype. The chain carries TRBV19 and TRBJ1-1; D is undetermined. V lost 4 bases to trimming and J lost 4 bases, with 13 bases between them. CDR1 is LNHDA, CDR2 SQIVND, per germline (reference sequence). The CDR3 covers 14 residues. CDR3 coding DNA: TGTGCCAGTAGTAATTCGGGGTGGGCCACTGAAGCTTTCTTT. The encoded protein is CASSNSGWATEAFF.

The chain recombines TRBV20-1 with TRBJ2-7, with D perhaps TRBD1 or TRBD2 (7 bases each). V lost 3 bases to trimming and J lost 1 base, with 13 bases between them. The germline gives CDR1 DFQATT, CDR2 SNEGSKA (reference sequence). The CDR3 is 14 residues long. Here the CDR3 DNA reads TGCAGTGCTAGTCGCAGGGGGGGGTCCTACGAGCAGTACTTC. Amino acid sequence: CSASRRGGSYEQYF.

This clonotype was seen many times. The chain has TRBV3-1 and TRBJ2-7; tentative D call: TRBD1 (5 bases). This CDR3 has 14 residues. Germline V CDR1 and CDR2: LGHDT, YNNKEL (reference sequence). Trimming shortened V by 1 base and J by 3 bases, and 10 bases separated the two germline ends. The CDR3 DNA follows: TGTGCCAGCAGCCAAGTGGGCAGGGTCTACGAGCAGTACTTC. Its translation: CASSQVGRVYEQYF.

This clonotype was observed at least ten times. The chain is built from TRBV5-1 and TRBJ1-5; maybe TRBD1 (6 bases). Trimming shortened V by 4 bases and J by 6 bases, and 14 bases separated the two germline ends. CDR3 length equals 14 residues. The germline gives CDR1 SGHRS, CDR2 YFSETQ. This CDR3 is CASSPQGIGQPQHF. The CDR3 DNA sequence: TGCGCCAGCAGCCCACAGGGTATTGGTCAGCCCCAGCATTTT.

This clonotype was counted a few times. The chain recombines TRBV12-3 or TRBV12-4 with TRBJ1-1; D may be TRBD1 (6 bases). CDR3 length: 14 residues. Between the trimmed V and J ends, which lost 7 bases and 6 bases, there was a span of 18 bases. In nucleotides, the CDR3 is TGTGCCAGCATCCCCCATAGGGGGGCCGCTGAAGCTTTCTTT. As protein: CASIPHRGAAEAFF.

This clonotype has at least ten counts. The J gene is TRBJ2-3, the V gene TRBV2, with 9 nucleotides matching TRBD2. Germline V gives CDR1 SNHLY, CDR2 FYNNEI. The CDR3 sequence is 15 residues long. Losses at the gene ends were 6 bases for V and 0 bases for J; bases not matched to a gene: 4. CDR3 sequence: CASRVAGASTDTQYF. CDR3 sequence (DNA): TGTGCCAGCAGGGTAGCGGGAGCTAGCACAGATACGCAGTATTTT.

This rearrangement joins TRBV28 to TRBJ2-3, with TRBD2 as a possible D gene (6 bases). There are 18 residues in the CDR3. Trimming removed 6 bases from V and 1 base from J, with 23 bases in between. The germline V gene has CDR1 MDHEN and CDR2 SYDVKM. Written as DNA, the CDR3 is TGTGCCAGCAGCTTCCCAGTGGGCGGGAACTCTGGCACAGATACGCAGTATTTT. This translates into CASSFPVGGNSGTDTQYF.

This chain uses TRBV2 with TRBJ1-2; D remains unclear. The CDR3 is 14 residues long. Germline lookup yields CDR1 SNHLY and CDR2 FYNNEI. V lost 1 base and J 6 bases, leaving 12 bases between the germline ends. DNA for the CDR3: TGTGCCAGCAGTGAAGGGGGATCGGCTGATGGCTACACCTTC. This sequence encodes CASSEGGSADGYTF.

This clonotype was observed a few times. The chain uses TRBV6-1 and TRBJ1-3, with D tentatively TRBD1 (5 bases). This CDR3 comprises 14 residues. Germline V lookup: CDR1 MNHNS, CDR2 SASEGT. With 2 bases removed from V and 5 bases from J, the gap between germline ends came to 10 bases. CDR3 nucleotide sequence: TGTGCCAGCAGTGAATCAGGACAAAGAAACACCATATATTTT. Its protein product is CASSESGQRNTIYF.

This chain connects TRBV28 to TRBJ1-2, with a tentative D call TRBD1 (5 bases). Germline CDR1 and CDR2: MDHEN and SYDVKM. The CDR3 is made up of 13 amino acids. V lost 3 bases and J lost 3, with 8 bases in between. CDR3 protein: CASSLAGHYGYTF. CDR3 in DNA: TGTGCCAGCAGTTTGGCAGGGCACTATGGCTACACCTTC.

Note on this clonotype: Being one base from a much bigger clone, this may be a read error. The chain is built from TRBV30 and TRBJ1-6; 7 positions agree with TRBD1. Trimming at V came to 5 bases and at J to 8 bases, leaving 12 bases not matched to a gene. Germline V gene sequence: CDR1 GTSNPN, CDR2 SVGIG (reference sequence). This CDR3 is built from 15 residues. CDR3 bases: TGTGCCTGGGAACCGACAGGGTATTCGGATTCACCCCTCCACTTT. Its protein product is CAWEPTGYSDSPLHF.

This clonotype has at least ten counts. The chain couples TRBV28 to TRBJ2-7, with 9 bases aligning to TRBD1. CDR1 MDHEN and CDR2 SYDVKM come from the germline V gene. This CDR3 region has 12 residues. Germline trimming cut 7 bases from V and 5 bases from J; bases unmatched to any gene: 3. The CDR3 nucleotides read TGTGCCAGCACCACAGGGGGCCACGAGCAGTACTTC. Amino acids: CASTTGGHEQYF.

The table lists this clonotype with many counts. The gene calls are TRBV5-1 and TRBJ2-5; D is possibly TRBD2 (6 bases). In germline, CDR1 is SGHRS, CDR2 YFSETQ. V was cut by 4 bases and J by 5 bases, with 15 bases left in between. The CDR3 is made up of 14 amino acids. The CDR3 nucleotides are TGCGCCAGCAGCATCATGACTAGTGTGGAGACCCAGTACTTC. Amino acids: CASSIMTSVETQYF.

This sequence joins TRBV29-1 and TRBJ2-6; a possible D gene is TRBD2 (6 bases). This CDR3 spans 14 amino acids. V was pared by 3 bases and J by 2 bases, with 8 bases between. Germline assignment: CDR1 SQVTM and CDR2 ANQGSEA. The CDR3 sequence: CSVDGGTGANVLTF. CDR3 in DNA: TGCAGCGTTGATGGGGGGACTGGGGCCAACGTCCTGACTTTC.

This clonotype was found once. The chain is built from TRBV4-2 and TRBJ2-1; D is possibly TRBD1 or TRBD2 (6 bases each). The CDR3 loop spans 14 amino acids. V lost 5 bases, J lost 8 bases, and 16 bases lay in between. Germline V gene lookup returns CDR1 LGHNA and CDR2 YNFKEQ. As DNA, the CDR3 is TGTGCCAGCAGCGTCGTTTGGGGGGCCGATGAGCAGTTCTTC. Protein sequence: CASSVVWGADEQFF.

The genes are TRBV7-9 and TRBJ2-7; D perhaps matches TRBD2 (5 bases). The V gene lost 5 bases and the J gene lost 7 bases, with 18 bases spanning the gap. CDR3 length equals 14 residues. CDR1 and CDR2 (germline): SEHNR, FQNEAQ (reference sequence). The CDR3: CASSSPLGIGEQYF. CDR3 bases: TGTGCCAGCAGCAGTCCCCTCGGGATTGGGGAGCAGTACTTC.

The rearrangement uses TRBV12-3 or TRBV12-4 and TRBJ1-5; 7 bases line up with TRBD1. The CDR3 consists of 18 residues. The trim removed 6 bases at V and 2 bases at J, leaving 16 bases unmatched. Written as DNA, the CDR3 is TGTGCCAGCAGCCACAGGGGCGTAGGAGTAGATCGCAATCAGCCCCAGCATTTT. This translates into CASSHRGVGVDRNQPQHF.

Concerning this clonotype itself: This sequence may be a read error, since a much larger clone differs from it by one base. The chain recombines TRBV3-1 with TRBJ2-1; D ambiguous. The V end was cut by 7 bases, the J end by 7 bases, with 20 bases between. Germline CDR1 reads LGHDT; CDR2 reads YNNKEL (reference sequence). This CDR3 has 15 amino acids. DNA for the CDR3: TGTGCCAGCACCGGAGAGGAAGGGCCTTCTAATGAGCAGTTCTTC. Its protein product is CASTGEEGPSNEQFF.